This T cell receptor (beta chain) was observed in a study of long-term antiretroviral therapy in people with HIV. Findings and caveats of the study: Viral resistance, ART adherence and therapy changes all lacked available data.

None of the participants with HIV were treated outside the United States. Samples held roughly 0.95-10 million cryopreserved PBMC before DNA extraction. For this clone: Its antigen is currently unknown.

Assay version v3.0 of immunoSEQ was used, and it was run at survey level. Target depth was roughly 35,000-50,000 T-cell genomes per sample. Some clones are missing from TCRdb's copy, which holds only in-frame ones; the method was immunoSEQ multiplex PCR. In the table there are over 35,000 clones, 75% to 90% of which are singletons. The sequencing here drew on unsorted PBMCs, taken just before starting antiretroviral therapy. This receptor was taken from a woman between 18 and 29 years old with HIV.

The CDR3 sequence is CASSPSFGQGVYEQYF. CDR3 DNA: TGTGCCAGCAGCCCTAGCTTTGGGCAGGGGGTGTACGAGCAGTACTTC. The chain links TRBV7-9 to TRBJ2-7; the match to TRBD1 covers 7 bases. The CDR3 sequence is 16 residues long. CDR1 SEHNR and CDR2 FQNEAQ come from the germline V gene (reference sequence). The trim removed 5 bases at V and 4 bases at J, leaving 14 bases unmatched.